This T cell receptor beta chain was recorded in a study of T-cell memory formation after mild COVID-19. Study-level results: A second wave of clones peaked on day 37, and their SARS-CoV-2 specificity went unconfirmed. Memory sampled before infection contained some responding clones, suggesting cross-reactive memory joined. Balance between CD4 and CD8 was seen in clones contracting day 15 to 85, and a CD4+ lean was seen in later expanders.

This CDR3 has 16 residues. V shed 7 bases, J shed 10 bases, and the junction held 18 bases outside the gene matches. A word on this clonotype: Its antigen is currently unknown.

Each CDR3 protein is one row after TCRdb ran MiXCR on the 5' RACE reads. The sample includes fewer than 650,000 distinct CDR3 sequences, 20% to 25% of them seen just once. The receptor was derived from an adult woman who had mild COVID-19 (a few samples of this study predate the infection). Cell type and time point are not known. The sample comprised PBMCs or a T cell subset sorted from them (not recorded which). This sequence joins TRBV12-3 or TRBV12-4 and TRBJ2-1, with 8 bases identical to TRBD2. CDR3 in amino acids: CASIPAPGTSKGEQFF. In DNA form, the CDR3 reads TGTGCCAGCATCCCGGCCCCCGGGACTAGTAAGGGAGAGCAGTTCTTC.